The 26 T cell receptor beta chains below were found in one sample sequenced in a study of T cell responses to AZD1222 COVID-19 vaccine. TCRdb's table, derived via immunoSEQ multiplex PCR, lists solely in-frame clones and lacks some. Found here are about 100,000 clones, over 75% of them singletons; the top ten hold 4% to 4.5%. The input for sequencing was peripheral blood, taken on day 0 of MenACWY control vaccination. Receptors originate from an adult in good health.

The chain recombines TRBV18 with TRBJ1-1, with TRBD1 matching over 7 bases. The J segment lost 4 bases and the V segment lost 3 bases, leaving 20 bases of the junction unmatched. The CDR3 extends over 19 amino acids. In germline, CDR1 is KGHSH, CDR2 LQKENI. The CDR3 loop reads CASSPLSPKPGQFITEAFF. CDR3 nucleotide sequence: TGTGCCAGCTCACCTTTGTCCCCGAAACCGGGACAGTTTATCACTGAAGCTTTCTTT. Full variable domain (remainder filled in from reference TRBV18 and TRBJ1-1): NAGVMQNPRHLVRRRGQEARLRCSPMKGHSHVYWYRQLPEEGLKFMVYLQKENIIDESGMPKERFSAEFPKEGPSILRIQQVVRGDSAAYFCASSPLSPKPGQFITEAFFGQGTRLTVV.

The chain joins TRBV28 to TRBJ2-2, with 9 positions matching TRBD1. Losses at the gene ends were 6 bases for V and 6 bases for J; bases not matched to a gene: 11. The CDR3 is made up of 16 amino acids. The germline CDR1 and CDR2 sequences are MDHEN and SYDVKM. CDR3: CASSRSPGTGSGELFF. The CDR3 coding sequence is TGTGCCAGCAGCCGAAGCCCCGGGACAGGGTCCGGGGAGCTGTTTTTT.

The chain has TRBV3-1 (or the pseudogene TRBV3-2) and TRBJ2-3; 9 nucleotides agree with TRBD2. CDR1 and CDR2 from the germline V gene are LGHDT and YNNKEL (reference sequence). Trimming at V came to 1 base and at J to 2 bases, leaving 4 bases not matched to a gene. This CDR3 region has 16 residues. Here the CDR3 DNA reads TGTGCCAGCAGCCAAGGACTAGCGGAGAACACAGATACGCAGTATTTT. Residues: CASSQGLAENTDTQYF.

This clone was seen a handful of times. V is TRBV19 and J is TRBJ2-1; 8 nucleotides line up with TRBD1. Germline V gene lookup returns CDR1 LNHDA and CDR2 SQIVND (reference sequence). The CDR3 consists of 13 residues. After removal of 6 bases from V and 7 bases from J, the junction contained 5 bases not matched to a gene. The DNA of the CDR3 is TGTGCCAGTAGATCAACAGGGGGGAATGAGCAGTTCTTC. Translated, it gives CASRSTGGNEQFF. The full variable domain, with the rest looked up from reference TRBV19 and TRBJ2-1, is DGGITQSPKYLFRKEGQNVTLSCEQNLNHDAMYWYRQDPGQGLRLIYYSQIVNDFQKGDIAEGYSVSREKKESFPLTVTSAQKNPTAFYLCASRSTGGNEQFFGPGTRLTVL.

Only one count was recorded for this clone. V and J are TRBV4-3 and TRBJ1-2; D is unclear. CDR1 is LGHNA, CDR2 YSLEER, per germline. V lost 3 bases to trimming and J lost 8 bases, with 4 bases between them. CDR3 length: 10 amino acids. CDR3 sequence: CASSQAGYTF. CDR3 bases: TGCGCCAGCAGCCAGGCCGGCTACACCTTC.

The chain couples TRBV28 to TRBJ1-4; possible D gene TRBD1, 6 bases. V was shortened by 6 bases and J by 0 bases, with 17 bases between the two germline ends. The germline CDR1 and CDR2 sequences are MDHEN and SYDVKM. CDR3 length: 17 amino acids. The CDR3 DNA follows: TGTGCCAGCAGCTTGGTCCCACAGGGCGCAACTAATGAAAAACTGTTTTTT. Its protein is CASSLVPQGATNEKLFF.

This CDR3 is CASSQEGDSFRSYTF. CDR3 coding DNA: TGCGCCAGCAGCCAAGAGGGGGACAGTTTTCGGAGCTACACCTTC. V and J are TRBV4-3 and TRBJ1-2; 7 bases align to TRBD1. V dropped 0 bases and J dropped 9; count of bases not matched to a gene: 10. The CDR3 extends over 15 amino acids. The germline gives CDR1 LGHNA, CDR2 YSLEER.

V is TRBV7-9 and J is TRBJ2-7; D might be TRBD1 (6 bases). With 5 bases removed from V and 0 bases from J, the gap between germline ends came to 11 bases. In germline, CDR1 is SEHNR, CDR2 FQNEAQ (reference sequence). The CDR3 extends over 14 amino acids. This CDR3 is CASSPQGISYEQYF. Here the CDR3 DNA reads TGTGCCAGCAGCCCCCAGGGGATCTCCTACGAGCAGTACTTC.

The V and J genes are TRBV29-1 and TRBJ1-1; maybe TRBD1 (5 bases). Germline V gene lookup returns CDR1 SQVTM and CDR2 ANQGSEA. Trimming removed 1 base from V and 0 bases from J, with 6 bases in between. The CDR3 length is 13 residues. CDR3 protein: CSVEAGMNTEAFF. In DNA, the CDR3 is TGCAGCGTTGAAGCAGGGATGAACACTGAAGCTTTCTTT. Using reference TRBV29-1 and TRBJ1-1 for the parts outside the CDR3, the full variable domain is SAVISQKPSRDICQRGTSLTIQCQVDSQVTMMFWYRQQPGQSLTLIATANQGSEATYESGFVIDKFPISRPNLTFSTLTVSNMSPEDSSIYLCSVEAGMNTEAFFGQGTRLTVV.

The chain joins TRBV2 to TRBJ1-1, with D perhaps TRBD1 (5 bases). V lost 5 bases and J 0 bases, leaving 7 bases between the germline ends. CDR3 length: 13 residues. The germline V gene has CDR1 SNHLY and CDR2 FYNNEI. This chain's CDR3 is CASSQGMNTEAFF. The CDR3 nucleotides are TGTGCCAGCAGTCAGGGCATGAACACTGAAGCTTTCTTT.

The CDR3 coding sequence is TGCGCCACCGGGACAGGGGGCACCCAGCAGTACTTC. The encoded protein is CATGTGGTQQYF. V gene TRBV23-1 combines with J gene TRBJ2-7; the match to TRBD1 covers 12 bases. TRBV23-1 qualifies as an ORF whose function is uncertain. V lost 10 bases, J lost 8 bases, and 6 bases stayed unmatched. The CDR3 has 12 residues.

The V call is TRBV5-1, the J call TRBJ1-2, with a possible D match to TRBD1 (5 bases). The CDR3 loop spans 11 amino acids. V lost 7 bases and J 8 bases, leaving 12 bases between the germline ends. Germline-derived CDR1 and CDR2 are SGHRS and YFSETQ. This CDR3 is CASLAEGGYTF. Written as DNA, the CDR3 is TGCGCCAGCCTGGCAGAGGGGGGCTACACCTTC.

The chain recombines TRBV5-4 with TRBJ1-2; weak D call: TRBD1 (5 bases). The germline gives CDR1 SGHNT, CDR2 YYREEE (reference sequence). V was cut by 3 bases and J by 4 bases, with 19 bases left in between. This CDR3 has 16 amino acids. CDR3 in DNA: TGTGCCAGCAGCTCCAAGACAAGACAGAGCGCCTATGGCTACACCTTC. Its protein product is CASSSKTRQSAYGYTF.

This sequence joins TRBV28 and TRBJ2-7; TRBD2 is a possible D gene (7 bases). The V gene lost 7 bases and the J gene lost 1 base, with 20 bases spanning the gap. CDR1 and CDR2 from the germline V gene are MDHEN and SYDVKM. CDR3 length: 16 residues. The CDR3 reads CASTGAGEGVSYEQYF. In nucleotides, the CDR3 is TGTGCCAGCACCGGAGCAGGGGAGGGTGTTTCCTACGAGCAGTACTTC.

The V call is TRBV5-1, the J call TRBJ1-6; tentatively, D is TRBD1 (6 bases). The CDR3 covers 16 residues. The germline V and J ends were trimmed by 0 bases and 7 bases, with 14 bases remaining between them. Germline loops: CDR1 SGHRS, CDR2 YFSETQ. The DNA of the CDR3 is TGCGCCAGCAGCTTGGGCCAGGGGACTGACAATTCACCCCTCCACTTT. As protein: CASSLGQGTDNSPLHF.

Concerning this clone: This CDR3 is also generated by other DNA sequences in the sample. J is TRBJ1-5 and V is TRBV7-2, with a tentative D call TRBD1 (5 bases). CDR1 SGHTA and CDR2 FQGNSA come from the germline V gene. V dropped 0 bases and J dropped 0 bases, with 6 bases sitting between them. The CDR3 totals 15 residues. The CDR3 bases are TGTGCCAGCAGCTTAGCCGGGGGTAGCAATCAGCCCCAGCATTTT. Residues: CASSLAGGSNQPQHF.

This clone was seen a single time. V is TRBV25-1 and J is TRBJ2-7, with 9 positions matching TRBD1. V lost 6 bases and J lost 5; bases outside the gene matches: 5. The germline V gene encodes CDR1 MGHDK and CDR2 SYGVNS. The CDR3 is made up of 13 amino acids. The CDR3, as DNA: TGTGCCAGCAGACCGGGACAGGGCAACGAGCAGTACTTC. Translation gives CASRPGQGNEQYF.

This sequence joins TRBV5-4 and TRBJ2-7; 9 nucleotides line up with TRBD1. Germline-derived CDR1 and CDR2 are SGHNT and YYREEE (reference sequence). There are 15 residues in the CDR3. V dropped 4 bases and J dropped 2; count of bases not matched to a gene: 7. The CDR3 DNA sequence: TGTGCCAGCAGCGCGGACAGGGGCCAACCCTACGAGCAGTACTTC. It encodes CASSADRGQPYEQYF.

V is TRBV27 and J is TRBJ2-4; weak D call: TRBD2 (5 bases). This CDR3 contains 11 residues. The V gene lost 3 bases and the J gene lost 8 bases, with 5 bases spanning the gap. Germline-derived CDR1 and CDR2 are MNHEY and SMNVEV (reference sequence). CDR3 in DNA: TGTGCCAGCAGTTTCGGGGACATTCAGTACTTC. Its protein is CASSFGDIQYF.

V gene TRBV19 combines with J gene TRBJ2-1; TRBD1 is a possible D gene (5 bases). The V gene's germline CDR1 is LNHDA and CDR2 SQIVND (reference sequence). This CDR3 spans 14 amino acids. V dropped 4 bases and J dropped 6 bases, with 13 bases sitting between them. This CDR3 is CASSTGHSLNEQFF. Here the CDR3 DNA reads TGTGCCAGTAGTACAGGGCACTCTCTCAATGAGCAGTTCTTC. The entire variable domain, with the rest obtained from reference TRBV19 and TRBJ2-1, is as follows: DGGITQSPKYLFRKEGQNVTLSCEQNLNHDAMYWYRQDPGQGLRLIYYSQIVNDFQKGDIAEGYSVSREKKESFPLTVTSAQKNPTAFYLCASSTGHSLNEQFFGPGTRLTVL.

About this clone itself: A read error may produce the germline difference seen at one junction end. The V gene is TRBV13, the J gene TRBJ1-2; D is unresolved. From germline, CDR1 is PRHDT and CDR2 FYEKMQ (reference sequence). CDR3 length: 11 residues. Here the CDR3 reads CASSLVGATFF. The DNA for the CDR3 is TGTGCCAGCAGCTTAGTTGGAGCCACATTCTTC.

This chain links TRBV21-1 with TRBJ2-1; the table's D call, TRBD2, was not checked against the DNA. TRBV21-1 is a pseudogene. There are 20 residues in the CDR3. The CDR3 region has the DNA TGTGCCAGCAGCAAAGTATCACTAGCGGGACGGTCAAAGAGTGAAGATGAGCAGTTCTTC. Residues: CASSKVSLAGRSKSEDEQFF.

In this sample, this clone turned up a few times. The genes are TRBV7-9 and TRBJ1-2, with a tentative D call TRBD1 (6 bases). Trimming shortened V by 5 bases and J by 6 bases, and 7 bases separated the two germline ends. The germline V gene encodes CDR1 SEHNR and CDR2 FQNEAQ (reference sequence). The CDR3 runs 11 residues. This chain's CDR3 is CASSNRDGYTF. CDR3 DNA: TGTGCCAGCAGCAACAGGGATGGCTACACCTTC.

The chain carries TRBV4-3 and TRBJ2-3, with TRBD2 identical over 9 bases. CDR1 is LGHNA and CDR2 is YSLEER in the germline V gene. The CDR3 consists of 16 residues. V lost 0 bases and J lost 4; bases outside the gene matches: 5. The CDR3 protein is CASSQDRTSGSDTQYF. For the CDR3, the DNA is TGCGCCAGCAGCCAAGATCGAACTAGCGGGTCAGATACGCAGTATTTT.

The rearrangement joins TRBV10-2 to TRBJ1-3; TRBD1 might be the D (6 bases). From germline, CDR1 is WSHSY and CDR2 SAAADI. The CDR3 is 12 amino acids. V lost 7 bases, J lost 6 bases, and 10 bases lay in between. For the CDR3, the DNA is TGCGCCAGCAAGGACAGTATAAACACCATATATTTT. Translated, it gives CASKDSINTIYF.

The J gene is TRBJ1-6, the V gene TRBV11-2, with D unresolved. The CDR3 length is 15 residues. V was shortened by 1 base and J by 6 bases, with 10 bases between the two germline ends. Germline-derived CDR1 and CDR2 are SGHAT and FQNNGV. In DNA form, the CDR3 reads TGTGCCAGCAGCTTAGTTGGGCCGCTTAATTCACCCCTCCACTTT. Residues: CASSLVGPLNSPLHF.